Given below is one T cell receptor beta chain in context. Its specificity is unknown. This clone may be a read error of a much larger clone one base away. The data were obtained in a study of T cells in Graves' hyperthyroidism and ophthalmopathy. Across the whole study: Peripheral blood samples were taken at initial diagnosis, prior to any treatment.

Each diagnosis drew on symptoms, thyroxine, TRAb, thyroid ultrasound and orbital computed tomography findings. Broader study findings: For ophthalmopathy, model prediction preceded onset by a median about six months. Appearing also in blood were most of the thyroid clonotypes expanded above 0.001.

RNA transcripts gave rise to amplified TCR beta CDR3 regions. HTBI primers were used for first-round RT-PCR of the TCR CDR3. TCRdb processed the multiplex PCR reads anew with MiXCR; each CDR3 protein has one entry. The sample lists about 690,000 distinct CDR3 sequences, 15% to 20% occurring once. This CDR3 is built from 16 residues. The germline CDR1 and CDR2 sequences are MNHNS and SASEGT. The chain combines TRBV6-1 with TRBJ2-3, with D possibly TRBD1 on 5 matching bases. The sequence derives from a man aged 45-60 years with Graves' hyperthyroidism. The specimen was blood. Here the CDR3 DNA reads TGTGCCAGCGGTGAAGCTGGGGCATCCGTCACAGATACGCAGTATTTT. This codes for CASGEAGASVTDTQYF.